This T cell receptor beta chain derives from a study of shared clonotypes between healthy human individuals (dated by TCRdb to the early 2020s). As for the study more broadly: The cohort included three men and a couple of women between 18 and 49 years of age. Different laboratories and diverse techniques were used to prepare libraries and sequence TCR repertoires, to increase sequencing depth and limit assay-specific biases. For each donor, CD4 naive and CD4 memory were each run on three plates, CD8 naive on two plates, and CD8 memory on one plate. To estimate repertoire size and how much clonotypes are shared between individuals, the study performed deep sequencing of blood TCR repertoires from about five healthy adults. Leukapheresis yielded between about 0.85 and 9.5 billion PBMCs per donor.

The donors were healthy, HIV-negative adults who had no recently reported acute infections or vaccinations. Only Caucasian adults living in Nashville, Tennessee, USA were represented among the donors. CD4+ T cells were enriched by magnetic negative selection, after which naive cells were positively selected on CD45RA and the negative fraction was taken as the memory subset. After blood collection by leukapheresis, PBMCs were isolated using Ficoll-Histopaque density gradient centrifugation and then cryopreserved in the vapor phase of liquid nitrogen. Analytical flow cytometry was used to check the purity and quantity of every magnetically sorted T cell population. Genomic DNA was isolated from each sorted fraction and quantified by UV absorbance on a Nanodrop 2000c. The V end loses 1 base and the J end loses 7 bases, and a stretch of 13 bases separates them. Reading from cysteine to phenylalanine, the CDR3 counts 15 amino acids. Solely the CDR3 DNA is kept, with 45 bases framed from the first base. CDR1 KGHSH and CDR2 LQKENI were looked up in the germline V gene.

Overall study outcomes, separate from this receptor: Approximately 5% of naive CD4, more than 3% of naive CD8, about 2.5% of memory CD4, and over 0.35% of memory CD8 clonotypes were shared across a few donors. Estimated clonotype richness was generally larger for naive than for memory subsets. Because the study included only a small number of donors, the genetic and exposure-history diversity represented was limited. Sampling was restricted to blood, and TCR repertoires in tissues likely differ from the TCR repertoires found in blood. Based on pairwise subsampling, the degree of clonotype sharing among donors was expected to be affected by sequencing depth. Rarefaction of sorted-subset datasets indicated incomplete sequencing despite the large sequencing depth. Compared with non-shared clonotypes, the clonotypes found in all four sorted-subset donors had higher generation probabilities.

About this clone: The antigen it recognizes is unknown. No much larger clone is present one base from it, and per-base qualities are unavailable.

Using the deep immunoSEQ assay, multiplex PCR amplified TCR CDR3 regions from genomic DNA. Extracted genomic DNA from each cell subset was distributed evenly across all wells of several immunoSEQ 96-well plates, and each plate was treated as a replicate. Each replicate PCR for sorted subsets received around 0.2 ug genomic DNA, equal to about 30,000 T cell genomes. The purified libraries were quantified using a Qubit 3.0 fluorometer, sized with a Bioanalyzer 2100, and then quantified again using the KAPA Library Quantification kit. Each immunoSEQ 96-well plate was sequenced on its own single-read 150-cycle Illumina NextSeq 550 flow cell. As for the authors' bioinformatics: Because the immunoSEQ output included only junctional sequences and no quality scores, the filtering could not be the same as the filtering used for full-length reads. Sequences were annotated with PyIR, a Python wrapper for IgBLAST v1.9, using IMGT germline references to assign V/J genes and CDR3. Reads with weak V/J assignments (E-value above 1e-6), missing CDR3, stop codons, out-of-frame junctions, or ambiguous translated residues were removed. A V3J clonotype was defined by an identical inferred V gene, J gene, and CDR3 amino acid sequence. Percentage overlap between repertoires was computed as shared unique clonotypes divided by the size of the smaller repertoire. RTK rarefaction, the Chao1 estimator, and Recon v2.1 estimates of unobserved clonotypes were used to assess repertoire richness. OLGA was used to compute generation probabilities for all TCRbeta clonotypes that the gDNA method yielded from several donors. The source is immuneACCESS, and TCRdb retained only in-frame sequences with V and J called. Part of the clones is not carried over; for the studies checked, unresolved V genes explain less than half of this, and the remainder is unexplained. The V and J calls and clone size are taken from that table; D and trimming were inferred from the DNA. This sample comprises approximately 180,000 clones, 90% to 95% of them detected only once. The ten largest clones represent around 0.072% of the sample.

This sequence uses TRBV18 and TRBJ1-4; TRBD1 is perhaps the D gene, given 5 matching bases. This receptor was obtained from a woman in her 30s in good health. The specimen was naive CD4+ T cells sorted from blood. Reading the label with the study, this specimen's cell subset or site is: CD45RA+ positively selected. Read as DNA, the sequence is TGTGCCAGCTCACCACAGGAGCAGGGTTCTGAAAAACTGTTTTTT. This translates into CASSPQEQGSEKLFF. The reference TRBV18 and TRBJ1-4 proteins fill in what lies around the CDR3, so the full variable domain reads NAGVMQNPRHLVRRRGQEARLRCSPMKGHSHVYWYRQLPEEGLKFMVYLQKENIIDESGMPKERFSAEFPKEGPSILRIQQVVRGDSAAYFCASSPQEQGSEKLFFGSGTQLSVL.